This passage covers 24 T cell receptor beta chains from one sample sequenced in a study of T cells in Graves' hyperthyroidism and ophthalmopathy. TCR beta CDR3 regions were amplified from RNA transcripts. The HTBI set primed first-round TCR CDR3 RT-PCR. TCRdb analysed the multiplex PCR reads with MiXCR anew, one entry per CDR3 protein. This sample has over 350,000 distinct CDR3 sequences, with approximately 15% found just once. The material sequenced was blood. The receptor source for this set is a man aged 18 to 30 with Graves' ophthalmopathy.

In its sample, this clonotype was seen a few times. The chain couples TRBV11-2 to TRBJ2-4; no definite D call. CDR3 length: 14 residues. Germline CDR1 SGHAT, CDR2 FQNNGV. The ends were cut back, 3 bases at V and 0 bases at J, with 6 bases in the middle. CDR3 in DNA: TGTGCCAGCAGCTTTATTCTAGCCAAAAACATTCAGTACTTC. Its protein is CASSFILAKNIQYF.

Only a few counts were recorded for this clonotype. A junction end diverges from the germline sequence, so it may reflect a read error. The V call is TRBV30, the J call TRBJ1-1; D uncertain. Germline V gene lookup returns CDR1 GTSNPN and CDR2 SVGIG (reference sequence). The CDR3 spans 13 residues. DNA of the CDR3: TGTGCCTGGAGCCGGCAGTGGAACACTGAAGCTCTCTTT. Its protein product is CAWSRQWNTEALF.

In its sample, this clonotype was seen many times. J is TRBJ1-2 and V is TRBV15; D not resolved. V was clipped by 0 bases and J by 8 bases, with 13 bases between them. Germline V lookup: CDR1 LNHNV, CDR2 YYDKDF (reference sequence). CDR3 length equals 14 residues. The CDR3 bases are TGTGCCACCAGCAGAGATCTTATCGGTGGAGGCTACACCTTC. Protein sequence: CATSRDLIGGGYTF.

This clonotype has a count of ten or more. The chain employs TRBV3-1 and TRBJ1-1, with 8 bases lining up with TRBD1. V was pared by 4 bases and J by 4 bases, with 2 bases of the junction left unmatched. Germline loops: CDR1 LGHDT, CDR2 YNNKEL (reference sequence). The CDR3 runs 13 residues. In DNA form, the CDR3 reads TGTGCCAGCAGCCCGACAGGGGCCACTGAAGCTTTCTTT. This gives the protein CASSPTGATEAFF. Full variable domain (outside the CDR3, taken from reference TRBV3-1 and TRBJ1-1): DTAVSQTPKYLVTQMGNDKSIKCEQNLGHDTMYWYKQDSKKFLKIMFSYNNKELIINETVPNRFSPKSPDKAHLNLHINSLELGDSAVYFCASSPTGATEAFFGQGTRLTVV.

This chain uses TRBV20-1 with TRBJ1-5; 7 bases are shared with TRBD1. Trimming removed 6 bases from V and 3 bases from J; junction bases left unmatched: 8. Germline loops: CDR1 DFQATT, CDR2 SNEGSKA (reference sequence). The CDR3 has 14 residues. The CDR3 region is CSALTGQINQPQHF. The CDR3 bases are TGCAGTGCCCTTACGGGACAGATCAATCAGCCCCAGCATTTT.

There are many counts of this clonotype. V and J are TRBV11-2 and TRBJ2-7; D remains ambiguous. V lost 3 bases to trimming and J lost 0 bases, with 6 bases between them. Germline V gene data show CDR1 as SGHAT and CDR2 as FQNNGV. The length of the CDR3 is 13 residues. CDR3 nucleotide sequence: TGTGCCAGCAGCTTGGCTAGCTCCTACGAGCAGTACTTC. This codes for CASSLASSYEQYF.

This chain joins TRBV7-9 and TRBJ2-7, with a weak D call TRBD2 (5 bases). Germline V gene data show CDR1 as SEHNR and CDR2 as FQNEAQ (reference sequence). The length of the CDR3 is 15 residues. Trimming removed 8 bases at V and 4 bases at J, with 21 bases between. CDR3 sequence reads: CASGHRDSTTYEQYF. The CDR3 coding sequence is TGTGCCAGCGGCCACCGGGATTCAACAACTTACGAGCAGTACTTC.

Many counts were recorded for this clonotype. The chain employs TRBV11-1 and TRBJ2-2, with 9 positions matching TRBD2. CDR1 is SGHAT and CDR2 is FQDESV in the germline V gene (reference sequence). CDR3 length: 14 residues. J was trimmed by 6 bases and V by 5 bases; bases with no gene match: 4. The CDR3 DNA follows: TGTGCCAGCAGCGCCCGACTAGCGGCCGGGGAGCTGTTTTTT. Its protein is CASSARLAAGELFF.

Many counts were recorded for this clonotype. The V gene is TRBV20-1, the J gene TRBJ2-7; 9 bases are a match to TRBD1. V lost 3 bases, J lost 6 bases, and 6 bases stayed unmatched. CDR1 is DFQATT, CDR2 SNEGSKA, per germline (reference sequence). The CDR3 is 13 residues long. The CDR3 DNA sequence: TGCAGTGCTAGGCGGGACAGGGTGGGCGAGCAGTACTTC. Its translation is CSARRDRVGEQYF.

This clonotype was recorded at least ten times. The chain has TRBV3-1 and TRBJ2-5; tentative D call: TRBD2 (5 bases). The germline V and J ends were trimmed by 1 base and 4 bases, with 7 bases remaining between them. In germline, CDR1 is LGHDT, CDR2 YNNKEL (reference sequence). CDR3 size: 13 residues. CDR3 DNA sequence: TGTGCCAGCAGCCAAGTGGCGGGAGAGACCCAGTACTTC. This encodes CASSQVAGETQYF.

This clonotype appeared many times. The chain has TRBV2 and TRBJ2-7; 9 nucleotides align to TRBD2. J gave up 2 bases and V 5 bases, and 4 bases lay outside the gene matches. The germline CDR1 and CDR2 sequences are SNHLY and FYNNEI. The CDR3 totals 14 residues. CDR3 sequence (DNA): TGTGCCAGCAGTTTAGCGGGAGAGGCCTACGAGCAGTACTTC. The encoded protein is CASSLAGEAYEQYF. Full variable domain (remainder filled in from reference TRBV2 and TRBJ2-7): EPEVTQTPSHQVTQMGQEVILRCVPISNHLYFYWYRQILGQKVEFLVSFYNNEISEKSEIFDDQFSVERPDGSNFTLKIRSTKLEDSAMYFCASSLAGEAYEQYFGPGTRLTVT.

V usage is TRBV28 and J usage is TRBJ1-2; D is possibly TRBD1 (5 bases). Germline lookup yields CDR1 MDHEN and CDR2 SYDVKM. Trimming took off 1 base at V and 4 bases at J, with 7 bases between the two ends. This CDR3 is 13 amino acids long. This CDR3 reads CASSLLTGYGYTF. The CDR3 DNA reads as TGTGCCAGCAGTTTATTAACAGGCTATGGCTACACCTTC.

The rearrangement uses TRBV7-9 and TRBJ1-2, with TRBD1 identical over 8 bases. Per the germline V gene, CDR1 is SEHNR and CDR2 is FQNEAQ (reference sequence). This CDR3 contains 19 residues. J lost 1 base, V lost 0 bases, and 13 bases had no gene match. This CDR3 is CASSLADIKRQGHNYGYTF. The CDR3 coding sequence is TGTGCCAGCAGCTTAGCGGATATAAAACGACAGGGGCATAACTATGGCTACACCTTC.

This chain connects TRBV6-1 to TRBJ1-1; TRBD1 matches 7 bases. This CDR3 has 15 amino acids. Germline V lookup: CDR1 MNHNS, CDR2 SASEGT. J lost 5 bases, V lost 2 bases, and 8 bases had no gene match. The CDR3 is CASSEPARGKTEAFF. CDR3 in DNA: TGTGCCAGCAGTGAACCGGCCAGGGGGAAAACTGAAGCTTTCTTT.

V is TRBV19 and J is TRBJ1-2; D unresolved. This CDR3 comprises 13 residues. V lost 3 bases, J lost 3 bases, and 8 bases lay in between. CDR1 and CDR2 from the germline V gene are LNHDA and SQIVND (reference sequence). The CDR3 is CASSIRRDYGYTF. The CDR3 bases are TGTGCCAGTAGTATTCGGCGGGACTATGGCTACACCTTC.

In this sample, this clonotype turned up many times. The V and J genes are TRBV27 and TRBJ1-5; 11 bases align to TRBD1. V was clipped by 2 bases and J by 2 bases; unmatched bases: 2. CDR3 length equals 16 residues. Germline V gene data show CDR1 as MNHEY and CDR2 as SMNVEV (reference sequence). The CDR3 DNA sequence: TGTGCCAGCAGTTTAGGGACAGGGGGAGGCAATCAGCCCCAGCATTTT. Translating it yields CASSLGTGGGNQPQHF.

In this sample, this clonotype turned up a few times. The chain's CDR3 is CASGAVGDNPNTEAFF. The CDR3 DNA sequence: TGTGCCAGCGGAGCTGTCGGGGACAATCCGAACACTGAAGCTTTCTTT. The J gene is TRBJ1-1, the V gene TRBV6-1; perhaps TRBD1 as D (6 bases). This CDR3 is 16 amino acids long. Germline-derived CDR1 and CDR2 are MNHNS and SASEGT. V was trimmed by 8 bases and J by 1 base, leaving 20 bases between them.

This clonotype was detected many times. This chain links TRBV20-1 with TRBJ2-3; 13 bases are shared with TRBD2. The CDR3 sequence is 14 residues long. Germline V gene lookup returns CDR1 DFQATT and CDR2 SNEGSKA (reference sequence). Here the CDR3 reads CNGLAGEGTDTQYF. Here the CDR3 DNA reads TGCAATGGACTAGCGGGAGAGGGCACAGATACGCAGTATTTT.

The chain couples TRBV29-1 to TRBJ2-7; the D is unclear. The CDR3 contains 13 residues. From germline, CDR1 is SQVTM and CDR2 ANQGSEA. Trimming left V 4 bases short and J 1 base short, with 11 bases between. The CDR3 spells CSVGGGLSYEQYF. The CDR3 bases are TGCAGCGTTGGGGGTGGCCTTTCCTACGAGCAGTACTTC.

The sample holds many counts of this clonotype. The chain couples TRBV18 to TRBJ1-5, with D possibly being TRBD1 (5 bases). CDR3 length: 15 residues. V lost 4 bases and J lost 6, with 16 bases in between. Germline-derived CDR1 and CDR2 are KGHSH and LQKENI. CDR3 coding DNA: TGTGCCAGCTCACTATCCCCGCCGGGGGTTCAGCCCCAGCATTTT. It translates to CASSLSPPGVQPQHF. Combining the CDR3 with reference TRBV18 and TRBJ1-5 gives the whole variable domain NAGVMQNPRHLVRRRGQEARLRCSPMKGHSHVYWYRQLPEEGLKFMVYLQKENIIDESGMPKERFSAEFPKEGPSILRIQQVVRGDSAAYFCASSLSPPGVQPQHFGDGTRLSIL.

The table lists this clonotype with many counts. Written as DNA, the CDR3 is TGCGCCAGCAGCTTGGCCAGTACGGGACACACTTCCTACGAGCAGTACTTC. Its protein is CASSLASTGHTSYEQYF. The chain recombines TRBV5-1 with TRBJ2-7; D might be TRBD1 (6 bases). Trimming shortened V by 0 bases and J by 1 base, and 17 bases separated the two germline ends. CDR3 length: 17 amino acids. The germline CDR1 and CDR2 sequences are SGHRS and YFSETQ.

This clonotype was seen repeatedly, ten times or more. This rearrangement joins TRBV7-3 to TRBJ2-3; no reliable D call. The V gene's germline CDR1 is SGHTA and CDR2 FQGTGA. With 5 bases removed from V and 2 bases from J, the gap between germline ends came to 11 bases. This CDR3 has 14 amino acids. CDR3 residues: CASSQTGITDTQYF. In DNA form, the CDR3 reads TGTGCCAGCAGCCAAACCGGAATCACAGATACGCAGTATTTT.

This clonotype was detected ten times or more. This chain links TRBV29-1 with TRBJ2-3, with 14 nucleotides matching TRBD2. This CDR3 contains 13 residues. After removal of 6 bases from V and 14 bases from J, the junction contained 10 bases not matched to a gene. Germline CDR1 SQVTM, CDR2 ANQGSEA. The CDR3 spells CSVTGLAGAPPYF. The CDR3 DNA follows: TGCAGCGTGACGGGACTAGCGGGGGCCCCACCGTATTTT.

This clonotype occurred many times. V and J are TRBV2 and TRBJ1-2, with D possibly being TRBD1 (5 bases). V was shortened by 7 bases and J by 0 bases, with 12 bases between the two germline ends. CDR1 and CDR2 (germline): SNHLY, FYNNEI. The CDR3 contains 14 residues. For the CDR3, the DNA is TGTGCCAGCACGCGGGGGGTCGCTAACTATGGCTACACCTTC. Protein product: CASTRGVANYGYTF. Full variable domain (rest looked up from reference TRBV2 and TRBJ1-2): EPEVTQTPSHQVTQMGQEVILRCVPISNHLYFYWYRQILGQKVEFLVSFYNNEISEKSEIFDDQFSVERPDGSNFTLKIRSTKLEDSAMYFCASTRGVANYGYTFGSGTRLTVV.